This T cell receptor beta chain appears in the sequencing data of a study of blood T cell repertoires in COVID-19. Whole-study context: COVID-19 samples from acute and convalescent phases originated in the United States, Italy and Spain. Nucleic acid was either cDNA or gDNA, and it came from T cells, B-cell-depleted T cells, or PBMCs.

The CDR3 sequence is 16 residues long. V lost 3 bases and J lost 3, with 17 bases in between. Germline CDR1 is KGHSH and CDR2 is LQKENI. In the original processing: Estimation of nucleated cell counts was performed using reference gene primer amplification. Repertoires were generated with immunoSEQ multiplex PCR, while TCRdb's copy carries only in-frame clones and drops some. That table is the source of V, J and clone size, and D and trimming were worked out from the DNA. The data contain more than 150,000 clones, 85% to 90% of them singletons. The chain combines TRBV18 with TRBJ1-1; D might be TRBD1 (5 bases). The sequenced sample was peripheral blood. The TCR was taken from a man aged 45-60 years with active or convalescent COVID-19. CDR3 in DNA: TGTGCCAGCTCACCGTTCGACAGTGGGGGGTACACTGAAGCTTTCTTT. Its protein is CASSPFDSGGYTEAFF.